This TCR beta chain is drawn from a study of memory CD8 T cells in hepatitis C reinfection. The time point is: pre-reinfection, 55 to 20 weeks before reinfection detection. The sorted cells went straight to TCR sequencing with no prior in vitro expansion. This table comes from immunoSEQ multiplex PCR, and its TCRdb copy is limited to in-frame clones, with some not included. The table has 45,000 to 65,000 clones, over 85% seen once. V lost 1 base to trimming and J lost 7 bases; unmatched junction nucleotides: 15. The germline V gene has CDR1 LNHNV and CDR2 YYDKDF (reference sequence). CDR3 length: 19 amino acids.

This clonotype was sampled from a man younger than 35 with hepatitis C virus infection. The chain employs TRBV15 and TRBJ2-2, with 10 positions matching TRBD2. The specimen was naive CD8+ T cells sorted from blood. This CDR3 is CATSRVIWLAGENVGELFF. The CDR3 bases are TGTGCCACCAGCAGAGTGATTTGGCTAGCGGGAGAAAATGTCGGGGAGCTGTTTTTT.